Listed here is a single T cell receptor (beta chain). The antigen remains undetermined. The CDR3 has 15 amino acids. Germline V gene lookup returns CDR1 LGHNA and CDR2 YNFKEQ. V lost 4 bases and J 6 bases, leaving 18 bases between the germline ends. The entry originates in a study of cytomegalovirus exposure and HLA in healthy donors. Study-wide results and caveats: Some V segments could not be told apart, so they were left out, TRBV6-2 and TRBV6-3 among them. Prior analysis indicated that the majority of TCR beta V segments exhibited productivity approximately 90% or approximately 30% of the time. Reportedly, HLA-A and HLA-B alleles of most subjects were accurately predicted from TCR beta. Across all donors, roughly uniform sequencing depth was an assumption of the presence/absence analyses.

Researchers ran the PCR with 60 Vbeta and 13 Jbeta primers. Profiling relied on immunoSEQ multiplex PCR, and the TCRdb table lists in-frame clones only, not all of them. The sample has about 130,000 clones, 79% seen once; the top ten hold 6% to 7.5%. The chain carries TRBV4-2 and TRBJ1-1; D may be TRBD1 (5 bases). This TCR was recovered from a man aged 40-50 years in good health and CMV-seropositive. The sample was PBMCs. For the CDR3, the DNA is TGTGCCAGCAGCCTCAGAAGGGGCCCTGGATCTGAAGCTTTCTTT. Translated, it gives CASSLRRGPGSEAFF.